The clone carrying this T cell receptor beta chain occurred a few times. The antigen remains unidentified. The sample belongs to a study of glioma-infiltrating T cells. Study-level results: Tissue and blood shared very few CDR3 sequences. Gliomas, especially low-grade, showed above-expected tissue-blood divergence; non-neoplastic patients showed below.

TCR alpha and beta CDR3 regions were amplified from RNA using iRepertoire nested multiplex PCR. One-step reverse transcription and amplification started from around 100-400 ng of tissue mRNA or PBMC total RNA. One entry per CDR3 protein results from TCRdb running MiXCR on the multiplex PCR reads. The data show 100,000 to 150,000 distinct CDR3 sequences, 24% seen once. Germline V gives CDR1 KGHDR, CDR2 SFDVKD. The CDR3 totals 13 residues. The V end was cut by 3 bases, the J end by 8 bases, with 9 bases between. The sample was glioma tissue, nonneoplastic brain tissue, or PBMCs (not recorded which). The chain recombines TRBV24-1 with TRBJ2-2; the D call may be TRBD1 or TRBD2 (6 bases each). The TCR sequence derives from a human donor with low-grade glioma or glioblastoma, undergoing nonglioma brain surgery, or in good health (not recorded which). Here the CDR3 reads CATSDTGAGELFF. The CDR3 nucleotides are TGTGCCACCAGTGATACGGGGGCAGGGGAGCTGTTTTTT.